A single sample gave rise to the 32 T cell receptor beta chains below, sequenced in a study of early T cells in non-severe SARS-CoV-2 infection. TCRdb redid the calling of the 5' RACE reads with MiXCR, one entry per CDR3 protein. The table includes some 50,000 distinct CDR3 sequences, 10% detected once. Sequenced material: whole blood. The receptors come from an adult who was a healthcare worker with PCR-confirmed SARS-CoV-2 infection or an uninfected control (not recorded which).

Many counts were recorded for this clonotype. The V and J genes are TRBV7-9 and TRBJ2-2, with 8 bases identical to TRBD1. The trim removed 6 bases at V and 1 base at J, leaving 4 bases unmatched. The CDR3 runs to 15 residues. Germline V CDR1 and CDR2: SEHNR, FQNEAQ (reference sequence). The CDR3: CASRVGTGNTGELFF. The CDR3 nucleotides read TGTGCCAGCAGGGTCGGGACAGGGAACACCGGGGAGCTGTTTTTT.

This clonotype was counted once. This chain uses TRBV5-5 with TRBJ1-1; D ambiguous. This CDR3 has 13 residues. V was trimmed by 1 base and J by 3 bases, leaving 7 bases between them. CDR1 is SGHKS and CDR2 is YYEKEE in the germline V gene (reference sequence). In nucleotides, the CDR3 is TGTGCCAGCAGCTTGTATTTGGACACTGAAGCTTTCTTT. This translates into CASSLYLDTEAFF.

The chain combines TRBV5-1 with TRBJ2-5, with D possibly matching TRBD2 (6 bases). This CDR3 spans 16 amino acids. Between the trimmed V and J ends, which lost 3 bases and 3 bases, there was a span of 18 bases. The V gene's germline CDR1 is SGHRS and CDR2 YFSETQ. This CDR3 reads CASSSPNSGGEETQYF. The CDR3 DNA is TGCGCCAGCAGCTCACCGAACTCCGGGGGAGAAGAGACCCAGTACTTC.

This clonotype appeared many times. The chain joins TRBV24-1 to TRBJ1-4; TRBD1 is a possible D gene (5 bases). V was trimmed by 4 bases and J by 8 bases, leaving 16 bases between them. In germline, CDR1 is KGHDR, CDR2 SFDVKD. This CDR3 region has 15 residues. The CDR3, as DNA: TGTGCCACCAGTGAAACCCGGGGCGCGGGGGAAAAACTGTTTTTT. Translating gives CATSETRGAGEKLFF.

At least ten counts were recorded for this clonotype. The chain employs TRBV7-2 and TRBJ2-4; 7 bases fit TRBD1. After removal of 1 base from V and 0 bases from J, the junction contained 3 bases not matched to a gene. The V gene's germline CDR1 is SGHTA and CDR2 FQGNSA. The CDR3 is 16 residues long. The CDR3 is CASSLGQGLAKNIQYF. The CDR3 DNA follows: TGTGCCAGCAGCTTAGGACAGGGATTAGCCAAAAACATTCAGTACTTC. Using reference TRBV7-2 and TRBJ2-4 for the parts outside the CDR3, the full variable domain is GAGVSQSPSNKVTEKGKDVELRCDPISGHTALYWYRQSLGQGLEFLIYFQGNSAPDKSGLPSDRFSAERTGGSVSTLTIQRTQQEDSAVYLCASSLGQGLAKNIQYFGAGTRLSVL.

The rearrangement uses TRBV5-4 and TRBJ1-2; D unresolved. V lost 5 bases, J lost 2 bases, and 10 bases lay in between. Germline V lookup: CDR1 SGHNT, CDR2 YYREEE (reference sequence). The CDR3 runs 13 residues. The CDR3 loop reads CASSKRTNYGYTF. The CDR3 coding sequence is TGTGCCAGCAGTAAACGGACGAACTATGGCTACACCTTC.

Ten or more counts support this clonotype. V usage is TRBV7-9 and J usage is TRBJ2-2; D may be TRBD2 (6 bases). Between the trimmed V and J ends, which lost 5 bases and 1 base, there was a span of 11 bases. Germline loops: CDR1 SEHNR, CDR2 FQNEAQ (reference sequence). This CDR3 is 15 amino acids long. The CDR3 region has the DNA TGTGCCAGCAGCCCCGGGACTTTGAACACCGGGGAGCTGTTTTTT. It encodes CASSPGTLNTGELFF.

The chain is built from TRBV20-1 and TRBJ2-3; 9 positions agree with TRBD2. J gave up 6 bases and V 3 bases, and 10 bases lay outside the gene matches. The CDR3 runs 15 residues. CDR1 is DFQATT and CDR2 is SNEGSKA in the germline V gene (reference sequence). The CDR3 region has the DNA TGCAGTGCTAGTGGGGGCTTAGCGGGAGTGGATACGCAGTATTTT. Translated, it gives CSASGGLAGVDTQYF.

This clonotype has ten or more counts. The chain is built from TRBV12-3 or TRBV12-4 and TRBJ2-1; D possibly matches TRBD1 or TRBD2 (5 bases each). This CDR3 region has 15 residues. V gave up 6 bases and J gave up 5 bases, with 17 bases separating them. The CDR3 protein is CASRLSGGGNNEQFF. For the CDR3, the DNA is TGTGCCAGCAGGCTAAGTGGGGGTGGCAACAATGAGCAGTTCTTC.

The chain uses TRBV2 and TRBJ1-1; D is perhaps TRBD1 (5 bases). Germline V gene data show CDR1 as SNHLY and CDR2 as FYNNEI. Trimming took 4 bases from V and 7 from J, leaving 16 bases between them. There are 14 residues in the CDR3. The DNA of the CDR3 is TGTGCCAGCAGTGGTCTGGGGAGGGGAGGTGAAGCTTTCTTT. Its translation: CASSGLGRGGEAFF. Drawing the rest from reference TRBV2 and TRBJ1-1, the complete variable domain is EPEVTQTPSHQVTQMGQEVILRCVPISNHLYFYWYRQILGQKVEFLVSFYNNEISEKSEIFDDQFSVERPDGSNFTLKIRSTKLEDSAMYFCASSGLGRGGEAFFGQGTRLTVV.

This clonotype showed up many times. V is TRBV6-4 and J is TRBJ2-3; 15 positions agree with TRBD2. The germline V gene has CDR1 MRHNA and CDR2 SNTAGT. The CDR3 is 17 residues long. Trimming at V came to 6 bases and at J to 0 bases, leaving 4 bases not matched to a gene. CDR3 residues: CASRRTSGGASTDTQYF. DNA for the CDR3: TGTGCCAGCAGACGGACTAGCGGGGGGGCCAGCACAGATACGCAGTATTTT.

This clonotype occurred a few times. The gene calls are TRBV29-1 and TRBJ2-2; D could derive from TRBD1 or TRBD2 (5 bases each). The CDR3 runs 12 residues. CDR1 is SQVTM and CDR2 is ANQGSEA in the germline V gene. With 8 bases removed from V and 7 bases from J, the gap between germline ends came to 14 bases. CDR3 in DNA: TGCAGCACCGGGACGGCCGGCGGGGAGCTGTTTTTT. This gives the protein CSTGTAGGELFF.

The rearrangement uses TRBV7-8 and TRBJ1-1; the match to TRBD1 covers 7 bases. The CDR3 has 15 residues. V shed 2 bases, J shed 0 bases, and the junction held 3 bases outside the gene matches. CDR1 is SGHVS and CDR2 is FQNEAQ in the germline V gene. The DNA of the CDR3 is TGTGCCAGCAGCTTAACGGACAGGATGAACACTGAAGCTTTCTTT. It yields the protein CASSLTDRMNTEAFF.

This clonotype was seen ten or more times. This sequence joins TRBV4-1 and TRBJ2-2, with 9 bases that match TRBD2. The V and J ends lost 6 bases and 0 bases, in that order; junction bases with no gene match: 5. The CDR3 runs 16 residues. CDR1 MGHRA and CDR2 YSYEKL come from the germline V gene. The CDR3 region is CASSTRLAANTGELFF. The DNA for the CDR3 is TGCGCCAGCAGTACCCGACTAGCGGCGAACACCGGGGAGCTGTTTTTT.

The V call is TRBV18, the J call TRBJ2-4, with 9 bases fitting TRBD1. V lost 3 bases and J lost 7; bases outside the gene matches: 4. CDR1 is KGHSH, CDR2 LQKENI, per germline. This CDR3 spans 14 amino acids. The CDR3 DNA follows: TGTGCCAGCTCACCGGGACAGGGAAGGAACATTCAGTACTTC. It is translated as CASSPGQGRNIQYF.

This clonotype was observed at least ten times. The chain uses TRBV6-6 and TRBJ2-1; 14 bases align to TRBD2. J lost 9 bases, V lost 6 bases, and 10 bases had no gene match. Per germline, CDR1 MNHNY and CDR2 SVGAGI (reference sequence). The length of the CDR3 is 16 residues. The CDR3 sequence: CASSRLAGGGEGEQFF. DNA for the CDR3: TGTGCCAGCAGCCGACTAGCGGGAGGGGGAGAGGGTGAGCAGTTCTTC.

CDR3 bases: TGTGCCTGCAAGGGGAGCTCCTATAATTCACCCCTCCACTTT. Translation gives CACKGSSYNSPLHF. The chain is built from TRBV30 and TRBJ1-6; tentatively, D is TRBD1 (5 bases). CDR1 is GTSNPN, CDR2 SVGIG, per germline (reference sequence). V shed 6 bases and J shed 0 bases, with 9 bases lying between them. The CDR3 totals 14 residues. The full variable domain, completed using reference TRBV30 and TRBJ1-6, is SQTIHQWPATLVQPVGSPLSLECTVEGTSNPNLYWYRQAAGRGLQLLFYSVGIGQISSEVPQNLSASRPQDRQFILSSKKLLLSDSGFYLCACKGSSYNSPLHFGNGTRLTVT.

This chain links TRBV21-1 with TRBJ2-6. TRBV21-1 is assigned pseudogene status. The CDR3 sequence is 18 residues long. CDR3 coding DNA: TGTGCCAGCAGCCAGGACGGATCGTTCTTTCCGGGGGCCAACGTCCTGACTTTC. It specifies CASSQDGSFFPGANVLTF.

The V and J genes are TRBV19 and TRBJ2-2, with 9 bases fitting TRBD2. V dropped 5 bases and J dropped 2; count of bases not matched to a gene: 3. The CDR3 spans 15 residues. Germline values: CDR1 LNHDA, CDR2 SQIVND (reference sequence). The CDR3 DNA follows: TGTGCCAGTAGTCAGCGGGGGGATAACACCGGGGAGCTGTTTTTT. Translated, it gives CASSQRGDNTGELFF. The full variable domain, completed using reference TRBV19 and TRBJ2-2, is DGGITQSPKYLFRKEGQNVTLSCEQNLNHDAMYWYRQDPGQGLRLIYYSQIVNDFQKGDIAEGYSVSREKKESFPLTVTSAQKNPTAFYLCASSQRGDNTGELFFGEGSRLTVL.

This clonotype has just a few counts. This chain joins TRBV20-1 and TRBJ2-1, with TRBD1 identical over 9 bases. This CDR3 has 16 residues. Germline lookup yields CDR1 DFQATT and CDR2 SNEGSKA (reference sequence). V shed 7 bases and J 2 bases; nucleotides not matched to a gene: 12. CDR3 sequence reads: CSVPRGTGMTYNEQFF. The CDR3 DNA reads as TGCAGTGTCCCACGAGGGACAGGGATGACCTACAATGAGCAGTTCTTC.

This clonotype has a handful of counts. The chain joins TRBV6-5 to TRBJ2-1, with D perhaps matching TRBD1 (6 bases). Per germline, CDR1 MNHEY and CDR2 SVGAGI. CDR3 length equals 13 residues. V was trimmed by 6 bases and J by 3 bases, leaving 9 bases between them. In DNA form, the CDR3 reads TGTGCCAGCAGATCGACAGGCTACAATGAGCAGTTCTTC. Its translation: CASRSTGYNEQFF.

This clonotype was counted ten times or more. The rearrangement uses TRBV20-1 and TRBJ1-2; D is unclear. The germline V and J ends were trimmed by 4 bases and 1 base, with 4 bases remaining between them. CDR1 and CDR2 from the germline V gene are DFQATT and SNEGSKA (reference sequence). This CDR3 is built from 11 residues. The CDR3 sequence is CSAIINYGYTF. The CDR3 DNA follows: TGCAGTGCTATAATTAACTATGGCTACACCTTC.

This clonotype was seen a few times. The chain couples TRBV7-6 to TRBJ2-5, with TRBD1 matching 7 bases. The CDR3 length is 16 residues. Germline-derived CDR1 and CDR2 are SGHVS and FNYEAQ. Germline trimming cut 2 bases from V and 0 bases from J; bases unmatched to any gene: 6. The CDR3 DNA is TGTGCCAGCAGCTTAACGACAGGGCGGTACCAAGAGACCCAGTACTTC. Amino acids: CASSLTTGRYQETQYF.

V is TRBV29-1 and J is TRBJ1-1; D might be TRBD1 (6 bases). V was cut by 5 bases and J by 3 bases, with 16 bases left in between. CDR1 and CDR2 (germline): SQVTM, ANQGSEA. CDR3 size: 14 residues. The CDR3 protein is CSVIPGARYTEAFF. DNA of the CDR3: TGCAGCGTTATACCGGGGGCGCGTTACACTGAAGCTTTCTTT.

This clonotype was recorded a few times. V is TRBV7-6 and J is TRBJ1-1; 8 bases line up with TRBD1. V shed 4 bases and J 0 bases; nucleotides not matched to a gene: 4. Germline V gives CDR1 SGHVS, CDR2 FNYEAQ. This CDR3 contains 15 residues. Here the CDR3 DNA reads TGTGCCAGCAGCTCAGGACAGGGTTTGAACACTGAAGCTTTCTTT. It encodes CASSSGQGLNTEAFF. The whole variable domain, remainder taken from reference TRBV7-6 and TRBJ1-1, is GAGVSQSPRYKVTKRGQDVALRCDPISGHVSLYWYRQALGQGPEFLTYFNYEAQQDKSGLPNDRFSAERPEGSISTLTIQRTEQRDSAMYRCASSSGQGLNTEAFFGQGTRLTVV.

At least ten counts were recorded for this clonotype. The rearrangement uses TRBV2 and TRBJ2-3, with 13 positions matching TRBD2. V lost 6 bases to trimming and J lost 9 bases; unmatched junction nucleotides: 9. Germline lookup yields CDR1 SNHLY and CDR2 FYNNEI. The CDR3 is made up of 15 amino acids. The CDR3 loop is CASSATTSGGSTQYF. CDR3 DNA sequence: TGTGCCAGCAGCGCCACGACTAGCGGGGGGTCCACGCAGTATTTT.

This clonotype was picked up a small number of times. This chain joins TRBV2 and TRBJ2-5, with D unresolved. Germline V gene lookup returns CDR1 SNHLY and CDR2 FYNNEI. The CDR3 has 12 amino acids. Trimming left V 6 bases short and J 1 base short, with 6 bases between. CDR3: CASSRVQETQYF. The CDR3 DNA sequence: TGTGCCAGCAGCCGAGTCCAAGAGACCCAGTACTTC.

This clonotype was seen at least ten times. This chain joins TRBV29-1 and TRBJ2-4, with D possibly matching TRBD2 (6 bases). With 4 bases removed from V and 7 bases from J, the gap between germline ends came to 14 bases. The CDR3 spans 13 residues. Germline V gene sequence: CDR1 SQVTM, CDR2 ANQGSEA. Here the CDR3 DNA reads TGCAGCGTTGTGGGGCCCCGGGAGAACATTCAGTACTTC. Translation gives CSVVGPRENIQYF.

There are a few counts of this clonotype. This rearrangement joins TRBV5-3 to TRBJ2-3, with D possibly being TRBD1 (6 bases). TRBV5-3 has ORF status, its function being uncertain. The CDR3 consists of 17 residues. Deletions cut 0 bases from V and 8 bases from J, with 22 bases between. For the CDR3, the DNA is TGTGCCAGAAGCTTGGGAATTACAGAGGACAGCTTGGTTACGCAGTATTTT. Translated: CARSLGITEDSLVTQYF.

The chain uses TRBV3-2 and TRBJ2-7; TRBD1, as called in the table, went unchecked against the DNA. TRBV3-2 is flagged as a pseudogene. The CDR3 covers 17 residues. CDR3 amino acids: CASSQESARDRSYEQYF. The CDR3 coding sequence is TGTGCCAGCAGCCAAGAATCGGCTCGGGACAGGTCCTACGAGCAGTACTTC.

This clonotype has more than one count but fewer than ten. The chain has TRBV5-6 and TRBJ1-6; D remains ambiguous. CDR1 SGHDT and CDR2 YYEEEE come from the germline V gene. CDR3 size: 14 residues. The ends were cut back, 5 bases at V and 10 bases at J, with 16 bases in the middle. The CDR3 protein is CASSDLGAVSPLHF. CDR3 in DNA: TGTGCCAGCAGTGACCTGGGCGCGGTGTCACCCCTCCACTTT.

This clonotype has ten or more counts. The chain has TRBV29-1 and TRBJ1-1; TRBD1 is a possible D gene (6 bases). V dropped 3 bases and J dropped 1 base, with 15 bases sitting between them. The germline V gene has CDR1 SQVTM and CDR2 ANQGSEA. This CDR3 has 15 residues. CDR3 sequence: CSVEVGGRGNTEAFF. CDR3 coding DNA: TGCAGCGTTGAGGTTGGGGGCAGGGGGAACACTGAAGCTTTCTTT.